The table lists the clone carrying this T cell receptor beta chain with many counts. These data are taken from a study of response to subunit inactivated influenza vaccine. Each CDR3 protein gets one entry after TCRdb re-called the RT-PCR reads with MiXCR. The sample includes 400,000 to 650,000 distinct CDR3 sequences, roughly 7.6% of them seen just once. The germline CDR1 and CDR2 sequences are SGHAT and FQDESV (reference sequence). This CDR3 has 14 amino acids. Trimming removed 3 bases from V and 3 bases from J, with 11 bases in between. This material consisted of PBMCs from blood, taken roughly 24 months after vaccination. The rearrangement links TRBV11-1 to TRBJ2-5, with D possibly called TRBD1 or TRBD2 (5 bases each). This clonotype was obtained from a man aged 50 to 69 who received an inactivated influenza vaccine. CDR3 in amino acids: CASSFAGTKETQYF. CDR3 nucleotide sequence: TGTGCCAGCAGCTTCGCCGGGACCAAAGAGACCCAGTACTTC.